The 30 T cell receptor beta chains presented below share a single source sample, sequenced in a study of beta chain features in type 1 diabetes. The study reverse transcribed the entire isolated RNA, so it sequenced expressed TCRB transcripts. Produced via immunoSEQ multiplex PCR; TCRdb's table is partial and in-frame only. Among about 350,000 clones listed, about 18% were seen once. Sequencing input: naive CD4+ T cells from blood. Source of these receptors: a young woman in good health.

This clone turned up a few times. V gene TRBV6-6 combines with J gene TRBJ1-2; the match to TRBD1 covers 8 bases. CDR3 length: 15 amino acids. Germline V lookup: CDR1 MNHNY, CDR2 SVGAGI (reference sequence). After removal of 2 bases from V and 0 bases from J, the junction contained 2 bases not matched to a gene. The CDR3 reads CASSYRGQANYGYTF. In DNA, the CDR3 is TGTGCCAGCAGTTACCGGGGACAGGCTAACTATGGCTACACCTTC.

The chain has TRBV30 and TRBJ1-2; perhaps TRBD1 as D (6 bases). CDR3 length equals 13 residues. The germline V gene encodes CDR1 GTSNPN and CDR2 SVGIG (reference sequence). V lost 6 bases, J lost 0 bases, and 11 bases lay in between. CDR3 in amino acids: CACSRGANYGYTF. Here the CDR3 DNA reads TGTGCCTGTTCCAGGGGAGCTAACTATGGCTACACCTTC.

This chain uses TRBV20-1 with TRBJ2-7; 7 bases align to TRBD2. In germline, CDR1 is DFQATT, CDR2 SNEGSKA (reference sequence). The CDR3 consists of 11 residues. Trimming at V came to 5 bases and at J to 7 bases, leaving 5 bases not matched to a gene. CDR3 residues: CSASKAGEQYF. CDR3 nucleotide sequence: TGCAGTGCTTCCAAAGCGGGGGAGCAGTACTTC.

The V call is TRBV5-1, the J call TRBJ1-1; the D is unclear. CDR1 and CDR2 (germline): SGHRS, YFSETQ. This CDR3 has 13 amino acids. Trimming stripped 3 bases from V and 1 base from J, with 7 bases between. The DNA of the CDR3 is TGCGCCAGCAGCTCTCCAGAGAACACTGAAGCTTTCTTT. Translating it yields CASSSPENTEAFF.

The J gene is TRBJ2-7, the V gene TRBV9; D unresolved. Looked up from germline, CDR1 is SGDLS and CDR2 is YYNGEE. This CDR3 contains 13 residues. The ends were cut back, 0 bases at V and 4 bases at J, with 8 bases in the middle. CDR3 sequence: CASSVEENYEQYF. In DNA form, the CDR3 reads TGTGCCAGCAGCGTAGAGGAGAATTACGAGCAGTACTTC.

The sample holds a few counts of this clone. The V call is TRBV19, the J call TRBJ2-1, with 7 bases fitting TRBD2. This CDR3 is built from 12 residues. Per the germline V gene, CDR1 is LNHDA and CDR2 is SQIVND (reference sequence). V lost 7 bases to trimming and J lost 7 bases; unmatched junction nucleotides: 4. The CDR3 DNA reads TGTGCCAGTAATCTTAGCGGGAATGAGCAGTTCTTC. This encodes CASNLSGNEQFF.

This clone was detected a few times. V is TRBV7-9 and J is TRBJ1-1; D not resolved. V dropped 4 bases and J dropped 13 bases, with 13 bases sitting between them. Germline V lookup: CDR1 SEHNR, CDR2 FQNEAQ (reference sequence). The CDR3 contains 11 residues. The DNA for the CDR3 is TGTGCCAGCAGCTACAAAGACCGGGATTTCTTT. Translation gives CASSYKDRDFF.

The V gene is TRBV7-2, the J gene TRBJ2-5; 8 nucleotides agree with TRBD2. J was trimmed by 5 bases and V by 5 bases; bases with no gene match: 7. The CDR3 spans 14 residues. Germline V lookup: CDR1 SGHTA, CDR2 FQGNSA. CDR3 sequence reads: CASSPRGGGETQYF. Written as DNA, the CDR3 is TGTGCCAGCAGCCCCCGGGGGGGCGGGGAGACCCAGTACTTC.

In its sample, this clone was seen a few times. The chain uses TRBV5-1 and TRBJ2-1, with D tentatively TRBD2 (6 bases). This CDR3 has 17 amino acids. V was pared by 0 bases and J by 1 base, with 14 bases between. Germline V lookup: CDR1 SGHRS, CDR2 YFSETQ. CDR3 sequence: CASSLEPAGTSYNEQFF. For the CDR3, the DNA is TGCGCCAGCAGCTTGGAGCCAGCGGGTACTTCCTACAATGAGCAGTTCTTC.

There are a few counts of this clone. The J gene is TRBJ1-1, the V gene TRBV9; TRBD1 agrees at 8 bases. Germline values: CDR1 SGDLS, CDR2 YYNGEE. CDR3 length equals 12 residues. Trimming cost V 3 bases and J 5 bases; bases outside gene matches: 0. The CDR3 here is CASSDRGTEAFF. In nucleotides, the CDR3 is TGTGCCAGCAGCGACAGGGGGACTGAAGCTTTCTTT.

This clone turned up a few times. This chain links TRBV6-1 with TRBJ2-3; the match to TRBD1 covers 7 bases. The germline gives CDR1 MNHNS, CDR2 SASEGT. There are 15 residues in the CDR3. Losses at the gene ends were 2 bases for V and 1 base for J; bases not matched to a gene: 3. The CDR3: CASSERDRGTDTQYF. CDR3 DNA sequence: TGTGCCAGCAGTGAAAGAGACAGGGGCACAGATACGCAGTATTTT.

The rearrangement uses TRBV6-8 and TRBJ2-5; D remains ambiguous. The CDR3 is 16 amino acids. Germline-derived CDR1 and CDR2 are MNHGY and SAAAGT. V lost 11 bases and J lost 1, with 23 bases in between. The CDR3 region is CALFQAVTRIQETQYF. CDR3 in DNA: TGTGCCCTGTTCCAAGCCGTGACAAGAATCCAAGAGACCCAGTACTTC.

V and J are TRBV25-1 and TRBJ2-5; perhaps TRBD1 as D (6 bases). V lost 7 bases, J lost 5 bases, and 14 bases lay in between. The length of the CDR3 is 13 residues. Germline V gene data show CDR1 as MGHDK and CDR2 as SYGVNS. The CDR3 reads CASMDSRYETQYF. The CDR3 DNA sequence: TGTGCCAGCATGGACAGTAGGTATGAGACCCAGTACTTC.

The CDR3 coding sequence is TGTGCCAGCTCACTATTAGAGGAACAGGGGTATGGCTACACCTTC. It is translated as CASSLLEEQGYGYTF. The chain links TRBV18 to TRBJ1-2, with 7 bases that match TRBD1. This CDR3 region has 15 residues. V was clipped by 4 bases and J by 5 bases; unmatched bases: 10. Germline loops: CDR1 KGHSH, CDR2 LQKENI.

V and J are TRBV30 and TRBJ1-2; D not certain. This CDR3 spans 11 amino acids. Trimming stripped 1 base from V and 5 bases from J, with 5 bases between. Germline V gene sequence: CDR1 GTSNPN, CDR2 SVGIG (reference sequence). In nucleotides, the CDR3 is TGTGCCTGGAGTGCCCCTTATGGCTACACCTTC. Protein: CAWSAPYGYTF.

The rearrangement links TRBV7-9 to TRBJ2-7; TRBD2 agrees at 12 bases. This CDR3 spans 16 amino acids. The junction had 6 bases not matched to a gene; V was cut back by 4 bases and J by 2 bases. Germline V gives CDR1 SEHNR, CDR2 FQNEAQ (reference sequence). CDR3 sequence reads: CASSSHTSGRTYEQYF. CDR3 nucleotide sequence: TGTGCCAGCAGCTCCCATACTAGCGGGAGGACCTACGAGCAGTACTTC. Complete variable domain (other parts from reference TRBV7-9 and TRBJ2-7): DTGVSQNPRHKITKRGQNVTFRCDPISEHNRLYWYRQTLGQGPEFLTYFQNEAQLEKSRLLSDRFSAERPKGSFSTLEIQRTEQGDSAMYLCASSSHTSGRTYEQYFGPGTRLTVT.

This clone was counted between two and nine times. The gene calls are TRBV30 and TRBJ2-7, with 8 bases aligning to TRBD1. CDR1 and CDR2 (germline): GTSNPN, SVGIG (reference sequence). The CDR3 covers 13 residues. The V segment lost 7 bases and the J segment 4 bases; nucleotides outside the gene matches: 9. CDR3 region: CAFSTGGEYEQYF. The CDR3 DNA sequence: TGTGCCTTCTCCACAGGGGGAGAATACGAGCAGTACTTC.

The V call is TRBV15, the J call TRBJ1-1; no clear D. V was clipped by 0 bases and J by 10 bases, with 18 bases between them. The V gene's germline CDR1 is LNHNV and CDR2 YYDKDF (reference sequence). The CDR3 extends over 15 amino acids. The CDR3 DNA reads as TGTGCCACCAGCAGAGATTCTTCGCGCCTGAGTGGAGCTTTCTTT. Translation: CATSRDSSRLSGAFF.

This clone was seen a few times. The rearrangement joins TRBV29-1 to TRBJ1-3, with TRBD1 as a possible D gene (6 bases). The CDR3 is 15 amino acids. V lost 2 bases, J lost 0 bases, and 11 bases lay in between. Germline V gene sequence: CDR1 SQVTM, CDR2 ANQGSEA. CDR3 nucleotide sequence: TGCAGCGTTGAATCTGGCAGGGGCTCTGGAAACACCATATATTTT. Amino acid sequence: CSVESGRGSGNTIYF. The full variable domain, its missing parts supplied by reference TRBV29-1 and TRBJ1-3, is SAVISQKPSRDICQRGTSLTIQCQVDSQVTMMFWYRQQPGQSLTLIATANQGSEATYESGFVIDKFPISRPNLTFSTLTVSNMSPEDSSIYLCSVESGRGSGNTIYFGEGSWLTVV.

This chain joins TRBV18 and TRBJ2-1, with D unclear. Looked up from germline, CDR1 is KGHSH and CDR2 is LQKENI. Trimming cost V 6 bases and J 5 bases, with 11 bases left between them. CDR3 length equals 13 residues. In nucleotides, the CDR3 is TGTGCCAGCTCCCTCGAACTCAACAATGAGCAGTTCTTC. It yields the protein CASSLELNNEQFF.

The chain joins TRBV29-1 to TRBJ1-5; D is possibly TRBD1 (5 bases). V was clipped by 5 bases and J by 5 bases, with 13 bases between them. The CDR3 consists of 13 residues. In germline, CDR1 is SQVTM, CDR2 ANQGSEA. The CDR3 sequence is CSVRETEYQPQHF. CDR3 DNA sequence: TGCAGCGTTCGCGAGACAGAATATCAGCCCCAGCATTTT.

The chain couples TRBV25-1 to TRBJ1-2; 7 bases are shared with TRBD1. Germline assignment: CDR1 MGHDK and CDR2 SYGVNS. This CDR3 is 13 amino acids long. J was trimmed by 5 bases and V by 9 bases; bases with no gene match: 9. This CDR3 reads CASHGDRGYGYTF. The CDR3 coding sequence is TGTGCCAGTCATGGGGACAGAGGTTATGGCTACACCTTC.

The V gene is TRBV30, the J gene TRBJ2-7, with D unclear. Germline lookup yields CDR1 GTSNPN and CDR2 SVGIG (reference sequence). This CDR3 is built from 13 residues. Trimming took off 4 bases at V and 2 bases at J, with 12 bases between the two ends. CDR3 residues: CAWTAPNTYEQYF. DNA for the CDR3: TGTGCCTGGACCGCCCCGAACACCTACGAGCAGTACTTC.

This clone has just a few counts. This rearrangement joins TRBV10-3 to TRBJ2-5; 8 bases align to TRBD2. The ends lost 0 bases at V and 3 bases at J; junction bases unmatched: 9. Germline loops: CDR1 ENHRY, CDR2 SYGVKD. This CDR3 comprises 17 residues. This chain's CDR3 is CAISESASGHLEETQYF. CDR3 in DNA: TGTGCCATCAGTGAGTCGGCTAGCGGGCACTTGGAAGAGACCCAGTACTTC.

This clone was seen a handful of times. The V and J genes are TRBV11-2 and TRBJ2-5; the D is unclear. Trimming shortened V by 4 bases and J by 0 bases, and 3 bases separated the two germline ends. Germline-derived CDR1 and CDR2 are SGHAT and FQNNGV. The CDR3 sequence is 12 residues long. The CDR3 sequence: CASSSYQETQYF. The CDR3 DNA reads TGTGCCAGCAGCTCCTACCAAGAGACCCAGTACTTC.

Only a few counts were recorded for this clone. V usage is TRBV7-2 and J usage is TRBJ2-2, with TRBD1 matching over 7 bases. The CDR3 spans 15 residues. With V trimmed by 6 bases and J by 0 bases, 4 bases remained unmatched. Germline V gene sequence: CDR1 SGHTA, CDR2 FQGNSA. Here the CDR3 DNA reads TGTGCCAGCAGTGCACAGGGGTCGAACACCGGGGAGCTGTTTTTT. Translation gives CASSAQGSNTGELFF.

The chain carries TRBV7-3 and TRBJ1-6; the D is unclear. Trimming pared 5 bases from V and 0 bases from J, leaving 8 bases between. The CDR3 contains 15 residues. The V gene's germline CDR1 is SGHTA and CDR2 FQGTGA. The CDR3 here is CASSPGSSYNSPLHF. CDR3 nucleotide sequence: TGTGCCAGCAGCCCTGGGAGCTCCTATAATTCACCCCTCCACTTT. Full variable domain (missing parts from reference TRBV7-3 and TRBJ1-6): GAGVSQTPSNKVTEKGKYVELRCDPISGHTALYWYRQSLGQGPEFLIYFQGTGAADDSGLPNDRFFAVRPEGSVSTLKIQRTERGDSAVYLCASSPGSSYNSPLHFGNGTRLTVT.

This clone showed up just a few times. This chain links TRBV23-1 with TRBJ1-5; D possibly corresponds to TRBD1 (6 bases). TRBV23-1 is given ORF status, its function remaining uncertain. The germline V and J ends were trimmed by 4 bases and 0 bases, with 16 bases remaining between them. The CDR3 is 17 residues long. The CDR3 reads CASSRGGGSDSNQPQHF. The CDR3 DNA reads TGCGCCAGCAGTCGGGGCGGGGGCTCGGATAGCAATCAGCCCCAGCATTTT.

This clone was picked up a small number of times. The chain has TRBV23-1 and TRBJ2-7; 7 bases align to TRBD1. TRBV23-1 is known as an ORF, though its function is uncertain. V lost 10 bases and J lost 0; bases outside the gene matches: 18. This CDR3 is built from 17 residues. CDR3 loop: CATLPGRQGRNSYEQYF. Here the CDR3 DNA reads TGCGCCACCCTCCCAGGGAGACAGGGTAGGAACTCCTACGAGCAGTACTTC.

J is TRBJ2-7 and V is TRBV5-1; 7 bases are shared with TRBD1. CDR3 length equals 12 residues. CDR1 SGHRS and CDR2 YFSETQ come from the germline V gene. Losses at the gene ends were 4 bases for V and 7 bases for J; bases not matched to a gene: 5. CDR3 DNA sequence: TGCGCCAGCAGCACGACAGGGTTGGAGCAGTACTTC. As protein: CASSTTGLEQYF.